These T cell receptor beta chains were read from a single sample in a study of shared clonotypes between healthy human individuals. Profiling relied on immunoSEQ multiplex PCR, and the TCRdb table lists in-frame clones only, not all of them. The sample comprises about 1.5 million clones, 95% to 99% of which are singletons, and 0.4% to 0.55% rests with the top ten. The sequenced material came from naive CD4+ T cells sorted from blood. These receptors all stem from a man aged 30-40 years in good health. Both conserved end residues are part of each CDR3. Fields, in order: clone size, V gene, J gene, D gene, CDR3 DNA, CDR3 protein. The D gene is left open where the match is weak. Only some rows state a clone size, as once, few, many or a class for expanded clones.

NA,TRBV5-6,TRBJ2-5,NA,TGTGCCAGCAGCTTTGGGCCATCCGGTCGGGAGACCCAGTACTTC,CASSFGPSGRETQYF
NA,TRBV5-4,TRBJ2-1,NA,TGTGCCAGCAGCTCCCGAAGCTCCTACAATGAGCAGTTCTTC,CASSSRSSYNEQFF
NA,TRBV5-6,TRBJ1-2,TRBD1,TGTGCCAGCAGCTTGGGGACAGGGGGCAACTATGGCTACACCTTC,CASSLGTGGNYGYTF
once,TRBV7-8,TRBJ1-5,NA,TGTGCCAGCAGCGAATCCCACAGGCAGCCCCAGCATTTT,CASSESHRQPQHF
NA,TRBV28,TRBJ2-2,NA,TGTGCCAGCAGTCCCCGCGGGGAGCTGTTTTTT,CASSPRGELFF
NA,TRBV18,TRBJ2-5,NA,TGTGCCAGCTCACCATTTGCAGAGACCCAGTACTTC,CASSPFAETQYF
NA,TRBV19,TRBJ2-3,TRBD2,TGTGCCAGTAGTACCTTTAGGAGCGGGAGTAGCCCAGATACGCAGTATTTT,CASSTFRSGSSPDTQYF
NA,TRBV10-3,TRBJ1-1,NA,TGTGCCATCAGCGGACTTATGAACACTGAAGCTTTCTTT,CAISGLMNTEAFF
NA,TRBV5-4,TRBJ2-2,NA,TGTGCCAGCAGCTTGAATGGGGCCGGGGAGCTGTTTTTT,CASSLNGAGELFF
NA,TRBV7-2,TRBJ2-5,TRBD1,TGTGCCAGCAGCCTGGACAGGGGGCGGTATGAGACCCAGTACTTC,CASSLDRGRYETQYF
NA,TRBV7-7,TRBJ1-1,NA,TGTGCCAGCAGCTCGGACACTAACACTGAAGCTTTCTTT,CASSSDTNTEAFF
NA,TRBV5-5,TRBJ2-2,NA,TGTGCCAGCAGCTTTGTTCCAACCCGGGCCGGGGAGCTGTTTTTT,CASSFVPTRAGELFF
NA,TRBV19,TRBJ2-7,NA,TGTGCCAGTAGCCCCCTACAGGCCAGCTCCTACGAGCAGTACTTC,CASSPLQASSYEQYF
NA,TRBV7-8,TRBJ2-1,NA,TGTGCCAGCAGCTTAGCATGGATCGATGAGCAGTTCTTC,CASSLAWIDEQFF
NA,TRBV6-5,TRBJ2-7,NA,TGTGCCAGCAGGTGGTTCGACGAGCAGTACTTC,CASRWFDEQYF
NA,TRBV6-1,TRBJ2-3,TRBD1,TGTGCCAGCCTTCGGACAGGGGGCACAGATACGCAGTATTTT,CASLRTGGTDTQYF
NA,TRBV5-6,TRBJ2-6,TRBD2,TGTGCCAGCAGCTTCCCCCCGGGACTAGTGCCCTCTGGGGCCAACGTCCTGACTTTC,CASSFPPGLVPSGANVLTF
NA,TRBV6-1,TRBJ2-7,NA,TGTGCCAGCAGTGCTTCGACTAGTAATCCCTACGAGCAGTACTTC,CASSASTSNPYEQYF
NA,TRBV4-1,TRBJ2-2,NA,TGCGCCAGCAGCCACCTAGGAACCGGGGAGCTGTTTTTT,CASSHLGTGELFF
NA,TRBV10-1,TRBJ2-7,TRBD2,TGCGCCAGCAGCATAGCGGGAGGCGAGCAGTACTTC,CASSIAGGEQYF
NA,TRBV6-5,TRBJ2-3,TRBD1,TGTGCCAGCAGTCGGACAGGGAGGTCGGATACGCAGTATTTT,CASSRTGRSDTQYF
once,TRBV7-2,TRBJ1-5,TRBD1,TGTGCCAGCAGCTTACGGACAGGGAATCAGCCCCAGCATTTT,CASSLRTGNQPQHF
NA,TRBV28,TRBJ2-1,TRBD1,TGTGCCAGCAGTCGGGACAGGGGGCCGTACAATGAGCAGTTCTTC,CASSRDRGPYNEQFF
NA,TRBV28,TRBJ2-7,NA,TGTGCCAGCAGTTTATGGCCAGCTTCCTACGAGCAGTACTTC,CASSLWPASYEQYF
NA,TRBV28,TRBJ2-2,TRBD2,TGTGCCAGCAGCCTCCTCCCGAGACTAGCGACCGGGGAGCTGTTTTTT,CASSLLPRLATGELFF
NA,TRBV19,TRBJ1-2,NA,TGTGCCAGTAAGGAGACTAACTATGGCTACACCTTC,CASKETNYGYTF
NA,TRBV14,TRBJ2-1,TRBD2,TGTGCCAGCAGCCCTTCTAGCGGGAACTCCTACAATGAGCAGTTCTTC,CASSPSSGNSYNEQFF
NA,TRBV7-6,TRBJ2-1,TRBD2,TGTGCCAGCAGCTTAGGGCTAGCGGGAGGTCGGGTATACAATGAGCAGTTCTTC,CASSLGLAGGRVYNEQFF
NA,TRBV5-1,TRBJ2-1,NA,TGCGCCAGCAGCATCGACACCTACAATGAGCAGTTCTTC,CASSIDTYNEQFF
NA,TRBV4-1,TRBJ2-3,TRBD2,TGCGCCAGCAGCCAAGACGGACCGCGGACTAGCGGTTATCATACGCAGTATTTT,CASSQDGPRTSGYHTQYF
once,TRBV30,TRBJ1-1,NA,TGTGCCTGGAGTGTACGAAGCGGGACGGCTACTTTCTTT,CAWSVRSGTATFF
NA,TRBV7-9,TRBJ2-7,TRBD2,TGTGCCAGCAGCCAGGGACTAGCGGGAGGGCACTCCTACGAGCAGTACTTC,CASSQGLAGGHSYEQYF
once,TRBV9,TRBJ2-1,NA,TGTGCCAGCAGCGTAGACGGGCTGAATGAGCAGTTCTTC,CASSVDGLNEQFF
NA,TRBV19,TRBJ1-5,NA,TGTGCCAGTAGTTCGTCAAGTTATAGCAATCAGCCCCAGCATTTT,CASSSSSYSNQPQHF
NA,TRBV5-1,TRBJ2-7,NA,TGCGCCAGCAGCGCGGACATTTCGATCTACGAGCAGTACTTC,CASSADISIYEQYF
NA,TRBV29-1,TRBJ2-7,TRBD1,TGCAGCGTAGAGGGACAGGGCTACGAGCAGTACTTC,CSVEGQGYEQYF
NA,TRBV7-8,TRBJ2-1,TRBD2,TGTGCCAGCTTTGGACTAGCGGGAGGGAACGTGTACAATGAGCAGTTCTTC,CASFGLAGGNVYNEQFF
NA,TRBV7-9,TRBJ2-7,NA,TGTGCCAGCAGCCCACGACCCGCAGCCAACTCCTACGAGCAGTACTTC,CASSPRPAANSYEQYF
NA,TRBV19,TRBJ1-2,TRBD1,TGTGCCAGTAGTATAAGGGACAGTATCGGGCGTGGCTACACCTTC,CASSIRDSIGRGYTF
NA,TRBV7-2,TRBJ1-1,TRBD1,TGTGCCAGCAGCTTAGGACCGACAGGGGGAAACACTGAAGCTTTCTTT,CASSLGPTGGNTEAFF
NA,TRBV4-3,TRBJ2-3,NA,TGCGCCAGCAGCCAAGATAATCAGGGCCAGGCTTGGACAGATACGCAGTATTTT,CASSQDNQGQAWTDTQYF
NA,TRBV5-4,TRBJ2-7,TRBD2,TGTGCCAGCAGCCCGGTAAAGACTAGCGGGAGTCCCGACGAGCAGTACTTC,CASSPVKTSGSPDEQYF
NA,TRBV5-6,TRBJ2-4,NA,TGTGCCAGCAGCCCGGAGCGGGCCAAAAACATTCAGTACTTC,CASSPERAKNIQYF
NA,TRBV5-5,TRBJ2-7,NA,TGTGCCAGCAGCTTAAGGGTGGGCGAGCAGTACTTC,CASSLRVGEQYF
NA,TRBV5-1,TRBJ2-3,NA,TGCGCCAGCAGCCAGCAGGGAGATACGCAGTATTTT,CASSQQGDTQYF
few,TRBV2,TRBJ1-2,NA,TGTGCCAGCAGTTCACAGAACTATGGCTACACCTTC,CASSSQNYGYTF
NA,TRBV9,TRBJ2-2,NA,TGTGCCAGCGCCACCCCCGGGGAGCTGTTTTTT,CASATPGELFF
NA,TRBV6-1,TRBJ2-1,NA,TGTTACGGTAGCTCCTACAATGAGCAGTTCTTC,CYGSSYNEQFF
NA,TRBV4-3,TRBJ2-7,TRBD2,TGCGCCAGCAGCCAAGAACCGCTAGCGGGCTCCTACGAGCAGTACTTC,CASSQEPLAGSYEQYF
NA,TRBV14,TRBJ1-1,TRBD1,TGTGCCAGCAGCCAGATAGGGACAGGGAACACTGAAGCTTTCTTT,CASSQIGTGNTEAFF
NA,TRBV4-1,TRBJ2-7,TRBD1,TGCGCCAGCAGCCAAGCGGGACAGGGCAACGAGCAGTACTTC,CASSQAGQGNEQYF
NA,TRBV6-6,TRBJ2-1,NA,TGTGCCAGCAGTTACCCTACCCTGGGATTAAATGAGCAGTTCTTC,CASSYPTLGLNEQFF
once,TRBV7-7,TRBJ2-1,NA,TGTGCTAGCAGCTTAGGTGGGGCGGCTGAGCAGTTCTTC,CASSLGGAAEQFF
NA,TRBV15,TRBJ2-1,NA,TGTGCCACCAGCAGAGCTAGGGATGAGCAGTTCTTC,CATSRARDEQFF
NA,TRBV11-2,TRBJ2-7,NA,TGTGCCAGCAGCGACGGGACTTTCCCCTACGAGCAGTACTTC,CASSDGTFPYEQYF
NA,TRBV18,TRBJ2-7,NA,TGTGCCAGCTCACCACAGCCGGCGGGGATCAGCTCCTACGAGCAGTACTTC,CASSPQPAGISSYEQYF
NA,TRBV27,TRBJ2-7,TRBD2,TGTGCCAGCAGTTTCTGGCTAGCGGGAAGGTACGAGCAGTACTTC,CASSFWLAGRYEQYF
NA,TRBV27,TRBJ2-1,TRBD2,TGTGCCAGCAGTTTAAGAATGAGACTAACTGGACTAGCTCACAATGAGCAGTTCTTC,CASSLRMRLTGLAHNEQFF
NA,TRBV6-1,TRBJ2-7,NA,TGTGCCAGCAGTGAAGATTACCGCTCGGAGGAGCAGTACTTC,CASSEDYRSEEQYF